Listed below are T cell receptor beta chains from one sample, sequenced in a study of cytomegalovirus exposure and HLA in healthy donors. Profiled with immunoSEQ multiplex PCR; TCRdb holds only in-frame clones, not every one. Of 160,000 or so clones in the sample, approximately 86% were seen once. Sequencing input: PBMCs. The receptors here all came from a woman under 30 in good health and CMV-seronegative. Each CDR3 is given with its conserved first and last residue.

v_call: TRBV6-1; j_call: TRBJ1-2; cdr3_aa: CASSGAQGEYGYTF
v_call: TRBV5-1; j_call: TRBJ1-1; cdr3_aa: CASSLGGGLRTEAFF
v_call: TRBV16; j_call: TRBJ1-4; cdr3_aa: CASSHSSEKLFF
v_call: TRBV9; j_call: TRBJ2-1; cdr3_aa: CASSVLAGDGNEQFF
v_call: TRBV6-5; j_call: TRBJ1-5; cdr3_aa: CASSHRQGGGQPQHF
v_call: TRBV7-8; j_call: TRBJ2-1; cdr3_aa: CASSSPGLAGTSYNEQFF
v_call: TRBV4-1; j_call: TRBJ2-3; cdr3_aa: CASSQVGLTSDTQYF
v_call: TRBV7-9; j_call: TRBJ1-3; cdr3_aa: CSSSLTGGTGNTIYF
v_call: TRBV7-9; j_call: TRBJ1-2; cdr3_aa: CASSLRTGDHGYTF
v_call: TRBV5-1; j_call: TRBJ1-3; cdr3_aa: CASSDGSSGNTIYF